The 5 T cell receptor beta chains listed next were all sequenced from one sample in a study of blood T cell repertoires in COVID-19. The table came from immunoSEQ multiplex PCR; TCRdb's copy has only in-frame clones and leaves some out. The data hold hundreds of thousands of clones, with approximately 89% observed a single time. The sequenced material came from peripheral blood. The source is a woman in her fifties or sixties who had recovered from COVID-19.

V gene TRBV5-1 combines with J gene TRBJ2-1; D may be TRBD2 (6 bases). The CDR3 has 14 amino acids. Germline CDR1 SGHRS, CDR2 YFSETQ. V shed 4 bases and J shed 5 bases, with 13 bases lying between them. The CDR3 DNA sequence: TGCGCCAGCAGCGTGGGCGGGATAAACAATGAGCAGTTCTTC. Translation: CASSVGGINNEQFF.

V gene TRBV6-2 or TRBV6-3 combines with J gene TRBJ2-2; TRBD1 matches at 8 bases. The CDR3 spans 15 residues. Germline CDR1 and CDR2: MNHEY and SVGEGT. V lost 5 bases and J lost 4; bases outside the gene matches: 6. Written as DNA, the CDR3 is TGTGCCAGCAGTCCCCGACAGGGGCGCACCGGGGAGCTGTTTTTT. Translated: CASSPRQGRTGELFF.

The chain links TRBV28 to TRBJ2-7; 7 nucleotides align to TRBD1. V trimming: 7 bases; J trimming: 4 bases; junction bases outside the gene matches: 10. The CDR3 sequence is 14 residues long. CDR1 MDHEN and CDR2 SYDVKM come from the germline V gene. CDR3 residues: CASIEGAPGYEQYF. The CDR3 DNA follows: TGTGCCAGCATTGAGGGGGCACCGGGTTACGAGCAGTACTTC.

The chain employs TRBV2 and TRBJ1-1; no reliable D call. Germline CDR1 reads SNHLY; CDR2 reads FYNNEI. With 6 bases removed from V and 4 bases from J, the gap between germline ends came to 6 bases. The CDR3 has 11 residues. The CDR3 DNA is TGTGCCAGCAGGACGGGCACTGAAGCTTTCTTT. Translation gives CASRTGTEAFF. The variable domain in full, completed from reference TRBV2 and TRBJ1-1, reads EPEVTQTPSHQVTQMGQEVILRCVPISNHLYFYWYRQILGQKVEFLVSFYNNEISEKSEIFDDQFSVERPDGSNFTLKIRSTKLEDSAMYFCASRTGTEAFFGQGTRLTVV.

This chain connects TRBV6-5 to TRBJ2-7; TRBD1 aligns across 7 bases. With 5 bases clipped from V and 1 base from J, the junction kept 5 bases outside the gene matches. This CDR3 contains 14 residues. Germline loops: CDR1 MNHEY, CDR2 SVGAGI. CDR3 loop: CASSKTGSSYEQYF. As DNA, the CDR3 is TGTGCCAGCAGTAAGACAGGGTCGTCCTACGAGCAGTACTTC.